This T cell receptor (beta chain) originates from a study of cytomegalovirus exposure and HLA in healthy donors. With respect to this clone: The target antigen is unknown.

This PCR relied on a set of 60 Vbeta primers and 13 Jbeta primers. Clones were read by immunoSEQ multiplex PCR, and TCRdb kept only the in-frame ones, dropping some. Among about 94,000 clones, about 80% were seen once, and the ten largest hold over 9%. The CDR3 runs to 15 residues. Between the trimmed V and J ends, which lost 7 bases and 2 bases, there was a span of 15 bases. CDR1 is LGHNT and CDR2 is FRNRAP in the germline V gene. Findings and limits, study-wide: Across HLA loci, a later analysis found differing TCR association rates, with DRB1 most and HLA-C fewest.

This sequence joins TRBV12-5 and TRBJ1-3; maybe TRBD1 (5 bases). The sequenced sample consisted of PBMCs. The TCR was taken from a human donor in good health. The CDR3 loop is CASAPLGGPGNTIYF. The CDR3 bases are TGTGCTAGTGCCCCCCTGGGGGGACCTGGAAACACCATATATTTT.